This paragraph covers one T cell receptor (beta chain) sequence. Its cognate antigen has yet to be identified. There are no base qualities to consult, and no much larger clone falls within one base. In total, approximately 700 healthy bone marrow donors made up the cohort. At the time of sampling, all cohort members were nominally healthy, though unrecorded immune exposures were likely present. The donor was CMV seronegative and belonged to the group of 352 seronegative cohort members. Each donor provided a peripheral blood sample, and peripheral blood mononuclear cells were used for TCR beta sequencing. The Qiagen DNeasy Blood Extraction Kit was used to extract genomic DNA from the blood cell samples. The data belong to a study of cytomegalovirus exposure and HLA in healthy donors (dated by TCRdb to the late 2010s). Looking at the study overall: An earlier analysis of approximately 640 of the donors reported approximately 270 Gb of sequence data and approximately 110 million unique TCR beta sequences from 190 million or so T cells. An early release that covered about 640 HLA-typed donors contained 300 to 350 gigabases of sequencing data and approximately 85 million unique TCR sequences. The genetic ancestry cluster associated with self-reported Caucasian donors included roughly 84% of the approximately 410 genotyped donors. The study aimed to test whether cataloging public T cell receptors could reveal signatures of past pathogen exposure. The study used immunosequencing to profile the T cell repertoires of 666 subjects and linked those repertoires to cytomegalovirus serostatus. Along with the roughly 700-subject first cohort, a separate validation cohort of over a hundred different subjects was used. To predict cytomegalovirus infection status, the study combined high-throughput TCR immunosequencing, statistical association of individual TCRs with disease status, and machine learning. A later analysis re-examined previously published TCR beta repertoires from 600 to 700 donors and added high-resolution HLA genotyping to investigate patterns of TCR occurrence. In the later analysis, no new phenotypic data were used to find candidate immune exposures; instead, reliance was placed on TCR beta sequences and their occurrence across donors. An earlier analysis of around 540 of the donors applied high-throughput TCR beta sequencing to assess whether each TCR beta V gene segment acted as functional or pseudogenic. Alongside the repertoire data, information on donor age, sex, ethnicity and CMV serostatus was compiled. In a later genetic analysis, genome-wide SNP genotypes for about three fifths of the roughly 670 donors were used, and that subset was treated as a discovery cohort. Every discovery cohort repertoire had been produced on one sequencing platform. Both class I and class II loci were covered by HLA typing, at four-digit resolution. Typing coverage differed by locus: A, B, C, DRB1 and DQB1 were typed in roughly 620-630 donors, DQA1 in 500 to 550, DPA1 in 600 to 610, and DPB1 in 472. Several DR-DQ haplotypes were handled as single units for association and clustering, since linkage in the cohort was strong. Among about 370 genotyped donors of the cohort, an average of roughly 230,000 unique TCR beta nucleotide sequences was sequenced per donor, of which 15% to 20% were non-productive. The study at large found these results: In a later analysis, most CMV-associated TCR beta chains were found to appear HLA-restricted, with HLA associations seemingly driven largely by CMV exposure. Most TCR sequences were observed very rarely across donors, whereas some public TCRs were present in many individuals. For the cohort, immune exposure information was limited to CMV serostatus. A later analysis found that HLA-associated TCR beta chains were more clonally expanded and had lower generation probabilities than equally common non-associated chains. According to a later genetic analysis, donors in an Asian-associated ancestry cluster had fewer N-insertions in productive TCRs than the approximately 670-donor mean. A later analysis reported that several top co-occurrence clusters appeared linked to parvovirus B19, influenza, CMV and Epstein-Barr virus. Cytomegalovirus status was reported to be diagnosed by the classifier with high specificity and sensitivity in both the original and validation cohorts. Broadly in line with IMGT annotations, most TCR beta V segments showed up in productive rearrangements about 87% or about 30% of the time in an earlier analysis of approximately 640 of the donors. A cluster of highly shared sequence variants was judged likely to represent a technical artifact of the sequencing pipeline. Three of the identified cytomegalovirus-associated TCR beta chains were confirmed in vitro to be specific for cytomegalovirus antigens. In this cohort, only TCR beta chains were sequenced, and detectable features were limited by the absence of alpha or paired-chain data. In a later genetic analysis, a missense DCLRE1C variant was associated with V-gene and J-gene trimming of TCR beta chains, and the association was replicated in an independent cohort. Some IMGT-functional V segments, including TRBV6-2 and TRBV6-3, could not be told apart with the 87-base-pair reads, so those segments were excluded. In a later analysis, the rate of TCR association differed among HLA loci, with DRB1 alleles having the most associated TCRs and HLA-C alleles having the fewest. Linkage disequilibrium might explain the correlated functional status among segregating V segments, but an unknown experimental factor could not be ruled out. Strong co-occurrence of HLA alleles, especially DR and DQ, made assigning TCR associations to individual alleles difficult. In the study, approximately 150 TCR beta chains were listed as associated with cytomegalovirus. Because HLA typing was missing for some donors at each locus, association tests included only the typed subset. It was suggested by the authors that the approach could potentially be generalized to other disease states and immunological phenotypes. A later analysis associated about 17,000 TCR beta sequences with specific HLA alleles at a false discovery rate of 0.05. Presence/absence analyses assumed roughly uniform sequencing depth across donors, an assumption that may not hold. Because counts were too low, about 15 rarely observed V segments, including chromosome 9 orphons, were left out of the earlier analysis of several hundred of the donors. A further reported finding was that TCR beta sequences accurately predicted the HLA-A and HLA-B alleles for most subjects in the first cohort.

The library was built by means of the immunoSEQ multiplex PCR assay. The multiplex PCR relied on a mix of 60 forward primers for TCR Vbeta segments and 13 reverse primers for TCR Jbeta segments. The CDR3 region of rearranged TCR beta genes was amplified from genomic DNA with a multiplex PCR assay. The amplified TCR beta libraries were sequenced on the Illumina HiSeq System as 87-base-pair reads. Per the original workflow: Across the 700 or so repertoires, a later analysis counted 75 million to 90 million unique TCR beta chains, approximately 10 million of which were shared by at least two donors. To remove PCR and sequencing errors, raw reads were error-corrected and collapsed into unique sequences using a nearest-neighbor algorithm that merged closely related sequences. To assign V, D and J gene segments, CDR3 sequences were aligned to IMGT reference sequences. For a sequence to be retained, a match of at least six nucleotides was required to both a V gene segment and a J gene segment. Rearrangements were called productive when the CDR3 lacked stop codons and stayed in frame with V and J; all others were non-productive. CDR3 was defined by IMGT convention, running from the second conserved V-encoded cysteine to the conserved J-encoded phenylalanine. Sequences without an unambiguous match to a single V gene segment were excluded from the earlier analysis of about 600 of the donors. In an earlier analysis of more than 500 of the donors, a V segment was called functional when productive rearrangements were above 56.7%, and segregating when the standard deviation between donors exceeded 5%. A statistical classification framework was built for diagnosing cytomegalovirus status from the catalog of TCR beta chain sequences. V and J gene assignment, in a later analysis, came from comparing TCR nucleotide sequences with IMGT/GENE-DB human TR gene sequences. In a later analysis, CDR3 sequences and most-parsimonious VDJ recombination scenarios were assigned using the TCRdist pipeline. In a later analysis, each TCR beta chain was defined by its CDR3 amino acid sequence together with its V-gene family, and reads lacking a unique V-gene family were excluded. As a way to deal with suspected cross-contamination and a sequencing artifact, a later analysis dropped over 550 nucleotide sequences that were highly shared and had low generation probability. For each public chain, a later analysis derived a clonal expansion index from normalized ranks of inferred template counts within each repertoire. In a later analysis, generation probabilities were computed with a VDJ recombination model fitted to out-of-frame rearrangements, and the resulting probabilities were checked against IGoR. In a later analysis, hypergeometric tests were used to score TCR-TCR, TCR-HLA and TCR-CMV co-occurrence, with a repertoire-size bias correction applied to TCR pairs. To estimate false discovery rates, a later analysis permuted the HLA or CMV assignments 20 times. A later analysis grouped co-occurring TCRs with DBSCAN, adding TCRdist sequence similarity when clustering within HLA-allele-positive subsets. Co-occurrence clustering excluded repertoires with fewer than 30,000 or more than 120,000 public chains, plus five with anomalous nucleotide sharing. This is the immuneACCESS table as TCRdb keeps it, with only in-frame sequences that have V and J called. A part of the clones is gone; compared with another copy, unresolved V genes explain less than half, and the rest is unexplained. Clone size and the V and J calls come from that table; the DNA yielded D and trimming. In all, the sample holds roughly 160,000 clones, and around 86% of those were seen once. In total, the top ten clones hold over 2% of the sample.

The cysteine opens and the phenylalanine closes a CDR3 of 15 amino acids. Only the CDR3 DNA is retained, 45 bases long and in frame from the first base. V is reduced by 4 bases and J by 0 bases, leaving a spacing of 13 bases between them. Taken from the germline V gene, the CDR1 and CDR2 loops are LGHNA and YSLEER. The chain uses TRBV4-3 and TRBJ2-7; there is no confident call for the D gene. The receptor was isolated from a male donor in good health and CMV-seronegative. The material sequenced was PBMCs. Here is the DNA: TGCGCCAGCAGCCCTCGACATGTTAGCTCCTACGAGCAGTACTTC. Its translation is CASSPRHVSSYEQYF.